The rows below give T cell receptor beta chains drawn from one sample of a study of blood T cell repertoires in COVID-19. Produced via immunoSEQ multiplex PCR; TCRdb's table is partial and in-frame only. Here the sample spans 150,000 to 200,000 clones, almost 80% being singletons. Sequencing was carried out using PBMCs or T cells enriched from blood (not recorded which). These receptors all stem from a woman aged 45-59 years who had recovered from COVID-19. Each CDR3 is given with its conserved first and last residue. The D gene is left open where the match is weak. Rows may omit the clone size; those that give it use once, few, many or a size class.

CASRPGQYSNQPQHF,TGTGCCAGCAGACCGGGACAGTATAGCAATCAGCCCCAGCATTTT,TRBD1,TRBJ1-5,TRBV28,.
CASSSYGQGVPHEQYF,TGTGCCAGCAGTTCCTACGGACAGGGGGTTCCCCACGAGCAGTACTTC,TRBD1,TRBJ2-7,TRBV28,.
CASRPGTADYGYTF,TGTGCCTCCAGACCAGGGACAGCTGACTATGGCTACACCTTC,TRBD1,TRBJ1-2,TRBV19,once
CASSMGARLELFF,TGCGCCAGCAGCATGGGAGCCAGGCTGGAACTGTTTTTT,.,TRBJ1-4,TRBV5-1,.
CASSPGASGSTDTQYF,TGTGCCAGCAGCCCTGGGGCTAGCGGGAGTACAGATACGCAGTATTTT,TRBD2,TRBJ2-3,TRBV7-3,.
CASSSEASYSGANVLTF,TGCGCCAGCAGCTCGGAGGCGTCATACTCTGGGGCCAACGTCCTGACTTTC,.,TRBJ2-6,TRBV5-1,.
CAISPGTAENQPQHF,TGTGCCATCAGCCCTGGGACAGCAGAGAATCAGCCCCAGCATTTT,TRBD1,TRBJ1-5,TRBV10-3,.
CASSQVGTGGYTF,TGTGCCAGCAGCCAAGTGGGTACGGGGGGCTACACCTTC,.,TRBJ1-2,TRBV14,.
CASSRPDLAEYEQYF,TGTGCCAGCAGCCGCCCTGATCTAGCAGAGTACGAGCAGTACTTC,.,TRBJ2-7,TRBV27,.
CASSQAPSGSDTQYF,TGTGCCAGCAGCCAGGCACCTAGCGGGAGTGATACGCAGTATTTT,TRBD2,TRBJ2-3,TRBV4-2,.
CASSLRPGAMNTEAFF,TGTGCCAGCAGCTTGAGGCCAGGGGCTATGAACACTGAAGCTTTCTTT,.,TRBJ1-1,TRBV5-6,.
CASSLGTDSPLHF,TGTGCCAGCAGCCTGGGGACTGATTCACCCCTCCACTTT,.,TRBJ1-6,TRBV7-6,few
CASSSGQGARGYTF,TGTGCCAGCAGCTCCGGACAGGGGGCTCGGGGCTACACCTTC,TRBD1,TRBJ1-2,TRBV7-9,few
CASSQASGRASDTQYF,TGTGCCAGCAGTCAGGCTAGCGGGAGGGCCTCGGATACGCAGTATTTT,TRBD2,TRBJ2-3,TRBV28,.
CASSPDFSSTDTQYF,TGTGCCAGCAGTCCAGACTTCTCTAGCACAGATACGCAGTATTTT,.,TRBJ2-3,TRBV27,.
CASSPGVGRDNEQFF,TGCGCCAGCAGCCCGGGGGTTGGGAGGGATAATGAGCAGTTCTTC,TRBD2,TRBJ2-1,TRBV5-1,.
CASTKSQGYGYTF,TGTGCCAGCACAAAATCACAGGGTTACGGCTACACCTTC,.,TRBJ1-2,TRBV7-9,.
CASSLAGLRDTQYF,TGTGCCAGCAGCCTAGCGGGTTTAAGAGATACGCAGTATTTT,TRBD2,TRBJ2-3,TRBV7-3,.
CAWSDPSGGETQYF,TGTGCCTGGAGTGATCCTAGCGGAGGAGAGACCCAGTACTTC,TRBD2,TRBJ2-5,TRBV30,.
CASSTLLGSGPHNEQFF,TGTGCCAGCAGCACGCTGCTGGGCAGCGGACCCCACAATGAGCAGTTCTTC,.,TRBJ2-1,TRBV7-8,.
CSPRGLNTIYF,TGCAGCCCCAGGGGTTTGAACACCATATATTTT,.,TRBJ1-3,TRBV20-1,.
CASSRTGNYEQYF,TGTGCCAGCAGCCGAACAGGAAACTACGAGCAGTACTTC,.,TRBJ2-7,TRBV3-1/TRBV3-2,.
CASSESSVSTDTQYF,TGCGCCAGCAGTGAGTCTTCGGTATCCACAGATACGCAGTATTTT,.,TRBJ2-3,TRBV10-1,.
CASAPLGGGLLDTQYF,TGTGCCAGCGCCCCCCTGGGGGGAGGACTTTTGGATACGCAGTATTTT,.,TRBJ2-3,TRBV27,.
CASRPDPNTGELFF,TGTGCCAGCAGGCCAGATCCGAACACCGGGGAGCTGTTTTTT,.,TRBJ2-2,TRBV7-2,many
CASSQVGLVHEQFF,TGTGCCAGCAGCCAAGTGGGACTAGTTCATGAGCAGTTCTTC,TRBD2,TRBJ2-1,TRBV14,.
CASSQVISSGTYEQYF,TGCGCCAGCAGCCAAGTCATTTCCTCTGGCACCTACGAGCAGTACTTC,.,TRBJ2-7,TRBV4-1,once
CASSQDGERTDTQYF,TGCGCCAGCAGCCAGGACGGGGAGCGCACAGATACGCAGTATTTT,.,TRBJ2-3,TRBV5-1,.
CASRGQNQPQHF,TGTGCCAGCAGGGGACAGAATCAGCCCCAGCATTTT,TRBD1,TRBJ1-5,TRBV28,.
CASSPAGSTDTQYF,TGTGCCAGCAGCCCCGCCGGTAGCACAGATACGCAGTATTTT,.,TRBJ2-3,TRBV7-3,.
CASSLKGLAGPFSYEQYF,TGTGCCAGTAGTCTCAAGGGACTAGCGGGACCTTTCTCCTACGAGCAGTACTTC,TRBD2,TRBJ2-7,TRBV19,.
CASSVTGRATYNEQFF,TGTGCCAGCAGCGTAACTGGGAGGGCCACCTACAATGAGCAGTTCTTC,TRBD2,TRBJ2-1,TRBV9,.
CSVGPLGGLTGELFF,TGCAGCGTAGGGCCTCTGGGCGGGTTAACCGGGGAGCTGTTTTTT,.,TRBJ2-2,TRBV29-1,.
CASINTRQRNTGELFF,TGTGCCAGCATCAATACGCGGCAGAGGAACACCGGGGAGCTGTTTTTT,.,TRBJ2-2,TRBV11-2,.
CASSQVVAGQETQYF,TGCGCCAGCAGCCAAGTCGTGGCGGGGCAAGAGACCCAGTACTTC,.,TRBJ2-5,TRBV4-1,.
CASSPRTGDSYEQYF,TGTGCCAGCAGTCCCCGGACAGGTGATTCCTACGAGCAGTACTTC,TRBD1,TRBJ2-7,TRBV6-5,.
CASSLGQVANTEAFF,TGTGCCAGCAGCTTAGGCCAGGTGGCGAACACTGAAGCTTTCTTT,.,TRBJ1-1,TRBV7-9,.
CASSPRTSGNAAYEQYF,TGTGCCAGCAGTCCAAGGACTAGCGGGAACGCTGCCTACGAGCAGTACTTC,TRBD2,TRBJ2-7,TRBV27,few
CASSPDRISAFF,TGTGCCAGCTCACCGGACAGGATTTCAGCTTTCTTT,TRBD1,TRBJ1-1,TRBV18,.
CASSLEQRDTDTQYF,TGTGCCAGCAGCTTGGAGCAGCGGGACACAGATACGCAGTATTTT,TRBD2,TRBJ2-3,TRBV5-4,.
CASSLARAGGGMETQYF,TGTGCCAGCAGCTTAGCCCGAGCGGGAGGCGGGATGGAGACCCAGTACTTC,TRBD2,TRBJ2-5,TRBV7-9,.
CSVVGTGYNEQFF,TGCAGCGTTGTAGGGACAGGCTACAATGAGCAGTTCTTC,TRBD1,TRBJ2-1,TRBV29-1,.
CASSELETAEQYF,TGTGCCAGCAGTGAATTAGAGACAGCTGAGCAGTACTTC,.,TRBJ2-7,TRBV25-1,.
CASSLGGQGAYEQYF,TGTGCCAGCAGTCTTGGGGGACAGGGGGCCTACGAGCAGTACTTC,TRBD1,TRBJ2-7,TRBV5-5,.
CASSQAYEKLFF,TGTGCCAGCAGCCAAGCTTATGAAAAACTGTTTTTT,.,TRBJ1-4,TRBV3-1/TRBV3-2,.
CASSLTRASRETQYF,TGTGCCAGCAGTTTAACTAGGGCTAGCCGGGAGACCCAGTACTTC,.,TRBJ2-5,TRBV28,.
CASSHHRQGSNTEAFF,TGTGCCAGCAGTCACCACCGACAGGGTAGTAACACTGAAGCTTTCTTT,TRBD1,TRBJ1-1,TRBV27,.
CSVRGQGNEKLFF,TGCAGCGTGCGGGGACAGGGGAATGAAAAACTGTTTTTT,TRBD1,TRBJ1-4,TRBV29-1,.
CASSLDQNSPLHF,TGTGCCAGCAGCTTAGACCAAAATTCACCCCTCCACTTT,.,TRBJ1-6,TRBV11-3,.